This T cell receptor beta chain comes out of a study of blood T cell repertoires in COVID-19. Some clones are missing from TCRdb's copy, which holds only in-frame ones; the method was immunoSEQ multiplex PCR. The sample contains nearly 350,000 clones, approximately 91% of which appear only once. The CDR3 consists of 15 residues. Per germline, CDR1 SNHLY and CDR2 FYNNEI. The junction had 8 bases not matched to a gene; V was cut back by 4 bases and J by 7 bases. This TCR was recovered from a woman aged 70-85 years with COVID-19, enrolled during active disease. The source material was peripheral blood. V gene TRBV2 combines with J gene TRBJ1-4, with TRBD1 matching 8 bases. CDR3 sequence (DNA): TGTGCCAGCAGTGCGGCGACAGGGGAAGGTGAAAAACTGTTTTTT. It codes for CASSAATGEGEKLFF.